The following is a TCR beta chain sequence with its context. Its target is unknown. For sorted subsets, 150 to 200 ng DNA per replicate equaled around 30,000 T cell genomes. Some clones are missing from TCRdb's copy, which holds only in-frame ones; the method was immunoSEQ multiplex PCR. The sample contains approximately 2.5 million clones, 85% to 95% of which appear only once. This sample is part of a study of shared clonotypes between healthy human individuals. Overall study context: Three CD4 naive, three CD4 memory, two CD8 naive and one CD8 memory plate were used per donor.

The CDR3 length is 14 residues. CDR1 is SGHRS and CDR2 is YFSETQ in the germline V gene. V was clipped by 5 bases and J by 3 bases, with 9 bases between them. General study results and limits: Expectations were that clonotype sharing among donors would be affected by sequencing depth. Compared with memory subsets, naive subsets generally had larger estimated richness.

The receptor was isolated from a man younger than 35 in good health. Sequencing was done on a sample of naive CD4+ T cells sorted from blood. Documented subset: CD45RA+ positively selected. This sequence joins TRBV5-1 and TRBJ2-6, with D unresolved. The CDR3 loop reads CASSGVGGANVLTF. As DNA, the CDR3 is TGCGCCAGCAGTGGGGTAGGTGGGGCCAACGTCCTGACTTTC.